This T cell receptor (beta chain) is drawn from a study of read filtering for tumor transcriptome and immune sequencing. Molecular barcoded adaptors covering alpha/delta and beta/gamma chains were used on roughly 400 ng RNA. MiXCR, run by TCRdb on the reads, gives a single entry per CDR3 protein. The sample lists approximately 140,000 distinct CDR3 sequences; under 15% were seen once. V dropped 5 bases and J dropped 0; count of bases not matched to a gene: 10. The CDR3 has 18 amino acids. This clonotype was detected many times. This chain connects TRBV12-3 or TRBV12-4 to TRBJ2-1; TRBD2 aligns across 10 bases. The specimen was a population of CD138-negative cells sorted from bone marrow. This receptor was identified in a donor aged 40 or older with multiple myeloma. This CDR3 reads CASSPSEPSGSSYNEQFF. CDR3 bases: TGTGCCAGCAGTCCCTCGGAACCTAGCGGGAGCTCCTACAATGAGCAGTTCTTC.